Below, 3 T cell receptor beta chains from the same sample are listed, as sequenced in a study of lymphopenia after photon versus proton radiotherapy (dated by TCRdb to 2018 to 2020). Library preparation employed the immunoSEQ multiplex PCR assay. TCRdb took this table from immuneACCESS and kept in-frame rearrangements with V and J called. Such tables lack part of the clones; where checked against another copy, unresolved V genes explain under half of the gap, and the rest is unexplained. This sample lists about 26,000 clones; over 80% were detected once. The ten largest clones capture under 4% of the sample. The sequencing used peripheral blood, collected from a patient treated with photon-based radiotherapy. The receptor source for this set is a woman aged 50 to 65 with pancreatic cancer.

This clone was seen a few times. The V gene is TRBV7-6, the J gene TRBJ2-7; D is ambiguous. The length of the CDR3 is 12 residues. V was pared by 1 base and J by 6 bases, with 7 bases between. The germline V gene encodes CDR1 SGHVS and CDR2 FNYEAQ. This chain's CDR3 is CASSLGDSEQYF. In nucleotides, the CDR3 is TGTGCCAGCAGCTTAGGGGATTCCGAGCAGTACTTC.

The gene calls are TRBV30 and TRBJ2-3, with D perhaps matching TRBD2 (6 bases). CDR3 size: 16 residues. Germline V gene data show CDR1 as GTSNPN and CDR2 as SVGIG (reference sequence). V dropped 3 bases and J dropped 2 bases, with 18 bases sitting between them. Written as DNA, the CDR3 is TGTGCCTGGAGCCCTAAGGAGCGGGTCTACACAGATACGCAGTATTTT. It yields the protein CAWSPKERVYTDTQYF.

The chain recombines TRBV4-3 with TRBJ2-2; the match to TRBD2 covers 10 bases. In germline, CDR1 is LGHNA, CDR2 YSLEER. Trimming cost V 0 bases and J 7 bases; bases outside gene matches: 2. This CDR3 is built from 15 residues. The CDR3 bases are TGCGCCAGCAGCCAAGATTCTAGCGGGAGCGGGGAGCTGTTTTTT. This sequence encodes CASSQDSSGSGELFF.